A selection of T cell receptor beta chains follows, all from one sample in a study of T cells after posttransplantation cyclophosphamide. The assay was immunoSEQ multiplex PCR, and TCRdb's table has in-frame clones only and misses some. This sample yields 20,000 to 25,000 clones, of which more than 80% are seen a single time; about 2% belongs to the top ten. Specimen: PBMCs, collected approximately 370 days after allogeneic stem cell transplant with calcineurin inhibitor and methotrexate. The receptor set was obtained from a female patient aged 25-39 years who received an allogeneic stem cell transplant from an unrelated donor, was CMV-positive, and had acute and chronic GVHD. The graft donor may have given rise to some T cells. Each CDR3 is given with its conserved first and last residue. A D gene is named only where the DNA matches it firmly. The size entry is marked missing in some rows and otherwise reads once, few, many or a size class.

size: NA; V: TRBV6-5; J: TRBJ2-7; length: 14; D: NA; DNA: TGTGCCAGCAGTCGACTACCAGGCCCCTACGAGCAGTACTTC; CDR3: CASSRLPGPYEQYF
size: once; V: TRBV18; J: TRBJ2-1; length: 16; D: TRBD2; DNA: TGTGCCAGCTCAACTTCCGGGACTAGCGCCTACAATGAGCAGTTCTTC; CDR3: CASSTSGTSAYNEQFF
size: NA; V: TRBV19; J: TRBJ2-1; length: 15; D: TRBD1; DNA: TGTGCCAGTAGTGCTACCGGGACAGGGCACAATGAGCAGTTCTTC; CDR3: CASSATGTGHNEQFF
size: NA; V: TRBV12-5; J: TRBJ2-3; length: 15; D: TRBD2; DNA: TGTGCTAGTGGTTTACTAGCGGGAGCAAAAGATACGCAGTATTTT; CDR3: CASGLLAGAKDTQYF
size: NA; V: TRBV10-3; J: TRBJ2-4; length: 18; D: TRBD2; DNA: TGTGCCATCAGTGAGTCTGTACGACTCGGGAGGGGCAAAAACATTCAGTACTTC; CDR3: CAISESVRLGRGKNIQYF
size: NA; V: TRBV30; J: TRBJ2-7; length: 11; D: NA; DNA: TGTGCCGGGGGCACCTCCTACGAGCAGTACTTC; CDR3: CAGGTSYEQYF
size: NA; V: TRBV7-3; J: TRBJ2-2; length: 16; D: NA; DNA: TGTGCCAGCAGTCTGCCGGGGTCCTCGAGCACCGGGGAGCTGTTTTTT; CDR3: CASSLPGSSSTGELFF
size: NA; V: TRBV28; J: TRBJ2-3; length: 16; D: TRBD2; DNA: TGTGCCAGCAGTTCCTCTAGCGGGAGGGCCCAGAATACGCAGTATTTT; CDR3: CASSSSSGRAQNTQYF
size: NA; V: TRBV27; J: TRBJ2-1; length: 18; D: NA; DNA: TGTGCCAGCAGCATAGATAAAAACGGGAGATTTACCTACAATGAGCAGTTCTTC; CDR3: CASSIDKNGRFTYNEQFF
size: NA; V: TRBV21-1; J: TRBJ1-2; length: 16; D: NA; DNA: TGTGCCAGCAGCATCAAAAAGGGAGGGACACGCTATGGCTACACCTTC; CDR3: CASSIKKGGTRYGYTF
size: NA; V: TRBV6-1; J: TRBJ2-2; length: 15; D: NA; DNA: TGTGCCAGCAGCGTCGACGGATCCACAACCGGGGTGCTGTTTTTT; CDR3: CASSVDGSTTGVLFF
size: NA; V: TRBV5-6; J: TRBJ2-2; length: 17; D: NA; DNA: TGTGCCAGCACCACCCCCGGCGGCGCTCGACTACCCGGGGAGCTGTTTTTT; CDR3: CASTTPGGARLPGELFF
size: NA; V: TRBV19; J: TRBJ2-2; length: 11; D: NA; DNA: TGTGCCAGTACGAGCACCGGGGAGCTGTTTTTT; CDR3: CASTSTGELFF
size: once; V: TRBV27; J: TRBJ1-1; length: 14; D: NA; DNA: TGTGCCAGCAGTCCCTGGCCGGGTGTGCCTGAAGCTTTCTTT; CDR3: CASSPWPGVPEAFF
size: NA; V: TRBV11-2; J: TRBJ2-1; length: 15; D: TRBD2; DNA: TGTGCCAGCAGCTTGAGACTAGCGGGAGGGGGTGAGCAGTTCTTC; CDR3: CASSLRLAGGGEQFF
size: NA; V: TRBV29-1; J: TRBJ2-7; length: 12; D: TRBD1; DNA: TGCAGCGTTGGACAGGGTTCCTACGAGCAGTACTTC; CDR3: CSVGQGSYEQYF
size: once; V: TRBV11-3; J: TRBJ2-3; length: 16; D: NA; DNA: TGTGCCAGCAGCGATCCGCCGGGACTGCGGGCGGATACGCAGTATTTT; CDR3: CASSDPPGLRADTQYF
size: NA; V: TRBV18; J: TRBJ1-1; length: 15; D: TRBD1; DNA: TGTGCCAGCTCCCCTCCGGGCAGGGGGGACACTGAAGCTTTCTTT; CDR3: CASSPPGRGDTEAFF
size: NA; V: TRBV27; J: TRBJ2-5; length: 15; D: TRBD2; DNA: TGTGCCAGCAGTTACGTGGGACTAGCGCGGGGGACCCAGTACTTC; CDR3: CASSYVGLARGTQYF
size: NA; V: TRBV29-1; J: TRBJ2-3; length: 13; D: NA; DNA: TGCAGCGTTGGACTAGTTCGTGGAGATACGCAGTATTTT; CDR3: CSVGLVRGDTQYF
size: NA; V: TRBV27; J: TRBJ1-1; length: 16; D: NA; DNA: TGTGCCAGCAGCGGTTGGACACCCGTGGGGAACACTGAAGCTTTCTTT; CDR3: CASSGWTPVGNTEAFF
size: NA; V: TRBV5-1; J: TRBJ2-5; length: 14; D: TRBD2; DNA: TGCGCCAGCAGTTTAGCGGGGACTCAAGAGACCCAGTACTTC; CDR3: CASSLAGTQETQYF
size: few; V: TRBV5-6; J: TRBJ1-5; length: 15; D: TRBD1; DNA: TGTGCCAGCAGCTTGGGGACAGGGGGGAATCAGCCCCAGCATTTT; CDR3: CASSLGTGGNQPQHF
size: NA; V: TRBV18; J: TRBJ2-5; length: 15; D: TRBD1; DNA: TGTGCCAGCTCACCGGGACAGGGGTTTTCGGAGACCCAGTACTTC; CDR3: CASSPGQGFSETQYF
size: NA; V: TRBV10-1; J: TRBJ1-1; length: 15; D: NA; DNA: TGCGCCAGCAGTGAGTCAGGGGCAATGGACACTGAAGCTTTCTTT; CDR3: CASSESGAMDTEAFF
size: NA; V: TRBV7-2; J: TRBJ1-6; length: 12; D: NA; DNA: TGTGCCAGCAGCATTAATAATTCACCCCTCCACTTT; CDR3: CASSINNSPLHF
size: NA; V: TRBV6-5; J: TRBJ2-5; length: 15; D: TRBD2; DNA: TGTGCCAGCTGGGCGGGAGCGGGGAGAAAAGAGACCCAGTACTTC; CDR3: CASWAGAGRKETQYF
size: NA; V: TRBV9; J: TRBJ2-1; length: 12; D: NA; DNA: TGTGCCAGCAGCCCCCCCAGTTATGAGCAGTTCTTC; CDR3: CASSPPSYEQFF
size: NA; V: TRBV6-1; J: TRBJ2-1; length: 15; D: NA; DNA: TGTGCCAGCAGTGGCCTGGCGGATGGCTACAATGAGCAGTTCTTC; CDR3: CASSGLADGYNEQFF